This T cell receptor beta chain is drawn from a study of naive and memory T cell subsets. Whole-study results and caveats: Delayed type IV hypersensitivity infiltration was taken to explain higher tuberculin-site TCR counts.

Per the germline V gene, CDR1 is MNHNY and CDR2 is SVGAGI (reference sequence). CDR3 length: 16 amino acids. The junction had 9 bases not matched to a gene; V was cut back by 4 bases and J by 3 bases. Treatment specified: skin biopsy from PPD injection site in Mantoux-positive individual. TCR cDNA received a 3' ligated oligonucleotide that carried a UMI. Individuals with a positive Mantoux test gave biopsies from PPD-injected skin. Ligated cDNA underwent four rounds of PCR with nested alpha and beta constant region primers and SP2. TCRdb redid the calling of the UMI-ligation and nested PCR reads with MiXCR, one entry per CDR3 protein. The sample shows about 37,000 distinct CDR3 sequences, 11% of them seen only once. Concerning this clonotype: Its target is unknown.

This chain uses TRBV6-6 with TRBJ2-3; 8 bases line up with TRBD2. The sample consisted of skin, taken from a tuberculin skin test site. This receptor was identified in an adult in good health. CDR3 protein: CASSFGAGVNTDTQYF. Written as DNA, the CDR3 is TGTGCCAGCAGTTTTGGAGCGGGAGTTAATACAGATACGCAGTATTTT.